The clone carrying this T cell receptor (beta chain) was seen more than once but under ten times. What it recognizes is unknown. On each TCR cDNA molecule, a unique molecular identifier was present. Using its own MiXCR run on the 5' RACE reads, TCRdb lists one record per CDR3 protein. Of more than 75,000 distinct CDR3 sequences listed, 10% to 15% were seen once; the top ten hold around 4.3%. This sample was taken from a study of spatial heterogeneity in lung cancer. As for the study in general: Raw sequencing reads included, on average, more than 8.5 appearances of each unique TCR and UMI combination. Points from the study as a whole: The appearance of ubiquitous expanded tumor TCRs in blood was greater at resection than follow-up.

The time point is: sample taken at primary tumor resection. From tumor, nontumor lung or frozen PBMC, whole RNA was taken unsorted for sequencing. V shed 6 bases, J shed 4 bases, and the junction held 6 bases outside the gene matches. The CDR3 runs to 16 residues. Germline V gives CDR1 SNHLY, CDR2 FYNNEI. The origin of this receptor is a male donor with early-stage non-small cell lung cancer. The chain uses TRBV2 and TRBJ2-1; 13 bases align to TRBD2. Sequences were derived from PBMCs, sampled at surgery. The DNA of the CDR3 is TGTGCCAGCAGCTATGGACTAGCGGGAGCGTACAATGAGCAGTTCTTC. Its protein is CASSYGLAGAYNEQFF.